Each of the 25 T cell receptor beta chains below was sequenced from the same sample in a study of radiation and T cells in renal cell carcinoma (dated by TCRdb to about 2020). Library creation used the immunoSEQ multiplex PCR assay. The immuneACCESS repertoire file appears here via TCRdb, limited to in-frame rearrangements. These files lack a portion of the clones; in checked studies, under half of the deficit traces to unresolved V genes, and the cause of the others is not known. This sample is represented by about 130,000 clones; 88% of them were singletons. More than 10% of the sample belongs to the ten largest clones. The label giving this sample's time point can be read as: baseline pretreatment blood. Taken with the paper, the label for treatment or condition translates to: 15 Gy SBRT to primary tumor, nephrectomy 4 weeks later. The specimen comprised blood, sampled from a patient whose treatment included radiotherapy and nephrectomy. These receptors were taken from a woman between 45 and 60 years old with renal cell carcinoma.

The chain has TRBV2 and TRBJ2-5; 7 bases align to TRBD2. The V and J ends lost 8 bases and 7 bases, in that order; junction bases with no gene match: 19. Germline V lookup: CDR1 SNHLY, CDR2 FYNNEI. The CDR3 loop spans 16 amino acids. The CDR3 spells CASGGASGGSWGTQYF. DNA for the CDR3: TGTGCCAGCGGAGGGGCTAGCGGAGGGAGTTGGGGGACCCAGTACTTC.

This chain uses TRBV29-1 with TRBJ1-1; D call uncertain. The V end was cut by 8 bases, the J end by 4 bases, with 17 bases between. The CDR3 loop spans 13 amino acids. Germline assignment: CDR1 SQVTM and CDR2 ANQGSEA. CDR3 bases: TGCAGCCCCCCCTTGGTGGGAGGCACTGAAGCTTTCTTT. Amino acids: CSPPLVGGTEAFF.

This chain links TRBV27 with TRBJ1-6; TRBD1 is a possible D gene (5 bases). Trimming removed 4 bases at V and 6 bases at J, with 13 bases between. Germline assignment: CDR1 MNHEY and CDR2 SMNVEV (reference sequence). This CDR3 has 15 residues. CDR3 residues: CASSSAGHGNSPLHF. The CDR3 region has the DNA TGTGCCAGCAGTTCGGCGGGGCATGGTAATTCACCCCTCCACTTT.

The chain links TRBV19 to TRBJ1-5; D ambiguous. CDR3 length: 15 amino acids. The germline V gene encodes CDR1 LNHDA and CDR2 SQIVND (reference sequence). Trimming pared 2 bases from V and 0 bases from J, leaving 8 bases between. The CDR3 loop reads CASSIPGNSNQPQHF. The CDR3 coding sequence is TGTGCCAGTAGTATACCCGGGAATAGCAATCAGCCCCAGCATTTT. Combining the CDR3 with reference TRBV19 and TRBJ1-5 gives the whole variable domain DGGITQSPKYLFRKEGQNVTLSCEQNLNHDAMYWYRQDPGQGLRLIYYSQIVNDFQKGDIAEGYSVSREKKESFPLTVTSAQKNPTAFYLCASSIPGNSNQPQHFGDGTRLSIL.

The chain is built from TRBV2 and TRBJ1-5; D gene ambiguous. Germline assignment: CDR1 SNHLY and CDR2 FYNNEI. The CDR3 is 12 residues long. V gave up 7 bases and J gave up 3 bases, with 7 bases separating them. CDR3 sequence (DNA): TGTGCCAGCAAGGAAGACAATCAGCCCCAGCATTTT. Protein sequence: CASKEDNQPQHF.

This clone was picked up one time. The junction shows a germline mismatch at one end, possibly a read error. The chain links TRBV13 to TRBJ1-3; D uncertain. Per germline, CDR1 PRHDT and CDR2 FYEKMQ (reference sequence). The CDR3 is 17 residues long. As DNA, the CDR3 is TGTGCCAGCAGTTTAGCACCCCCGGCGTTCTCTGGAAACACCATATATTTT. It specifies CASSLAPPAFSGNTIYF.

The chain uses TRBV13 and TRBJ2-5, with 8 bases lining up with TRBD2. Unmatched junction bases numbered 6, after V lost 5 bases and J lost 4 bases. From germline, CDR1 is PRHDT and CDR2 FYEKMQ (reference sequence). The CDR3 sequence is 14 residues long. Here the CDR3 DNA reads TGTGCCAGCAGCCCCCCTAGCGGGCTAGAGACCCAGTACTTC. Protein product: CASSPPSGLETQYF.

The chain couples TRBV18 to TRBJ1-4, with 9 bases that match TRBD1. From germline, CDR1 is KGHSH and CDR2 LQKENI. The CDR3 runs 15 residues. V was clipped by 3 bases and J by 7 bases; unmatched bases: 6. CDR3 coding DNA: TGTGCCAGCTCACCCTTGGGACAGGGTCGTGAAAAACTGTTTTTT. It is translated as CASSPLGQGREKLFF.

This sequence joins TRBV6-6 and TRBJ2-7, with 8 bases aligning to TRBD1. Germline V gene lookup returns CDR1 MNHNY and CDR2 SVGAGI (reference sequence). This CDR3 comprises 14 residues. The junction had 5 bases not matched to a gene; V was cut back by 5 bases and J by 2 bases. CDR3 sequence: CASSSTGGPYEQYF. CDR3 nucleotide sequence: TGTGCCAGCAGTAGCACAGGGGGGCCCTACGAGCAGTACTTC.

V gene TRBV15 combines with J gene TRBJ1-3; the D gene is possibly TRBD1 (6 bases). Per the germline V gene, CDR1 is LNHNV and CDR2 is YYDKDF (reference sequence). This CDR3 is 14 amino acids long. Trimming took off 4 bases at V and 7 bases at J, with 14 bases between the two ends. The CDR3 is CATSTSRGGNTIYF. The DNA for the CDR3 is TGTGCCACCAGCACCTCCAGGGGAGGGAACACCATATATTTT.

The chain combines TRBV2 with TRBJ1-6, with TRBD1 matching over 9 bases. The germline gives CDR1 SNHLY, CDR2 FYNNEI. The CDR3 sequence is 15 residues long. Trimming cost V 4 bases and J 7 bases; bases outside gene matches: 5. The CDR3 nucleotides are TGTGCCAGCAGTGTAGACAGGGGGAAAAATTCACCCCTCCACTTT. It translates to CASSVDRGKNSPLHF. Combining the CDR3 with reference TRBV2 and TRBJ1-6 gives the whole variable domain EPEVTQTPSHQVTQMGQEVILRCVPISNHLYFYWYRQILGQKVEFLVSFYNNEISEKSEIFDDQFSVERPDGSNFTLKIRSTKLEDSAMYFCASSVDRGKNSPLHFGNGTRLTVT.

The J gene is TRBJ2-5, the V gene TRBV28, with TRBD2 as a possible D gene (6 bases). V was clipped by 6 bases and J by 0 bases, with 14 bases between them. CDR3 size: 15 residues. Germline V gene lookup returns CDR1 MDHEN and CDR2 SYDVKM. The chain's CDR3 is CASSSLGGYQETQYF. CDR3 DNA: TGTGCCAGCAGCTCGCTGGGGGGTTACCAAGAGACCCAGTACTTC.

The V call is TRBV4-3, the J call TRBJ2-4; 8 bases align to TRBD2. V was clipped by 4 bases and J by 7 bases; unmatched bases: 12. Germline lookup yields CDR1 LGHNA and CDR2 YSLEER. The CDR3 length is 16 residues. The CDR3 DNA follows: TGCGCCAGCAGCCTTATCTATGGGACTAGTAGCAACATTCAGTACTTC. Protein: CASSLIYGTSSNIQYF.

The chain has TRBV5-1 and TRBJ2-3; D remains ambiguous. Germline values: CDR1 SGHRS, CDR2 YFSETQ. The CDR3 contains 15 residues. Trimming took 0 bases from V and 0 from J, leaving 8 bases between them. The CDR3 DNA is TGCGCCAGCAGCTTGGCGATGCCTAGCACAGATACGCAGTATTTT. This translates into CASSLAMPSTDTQYF.

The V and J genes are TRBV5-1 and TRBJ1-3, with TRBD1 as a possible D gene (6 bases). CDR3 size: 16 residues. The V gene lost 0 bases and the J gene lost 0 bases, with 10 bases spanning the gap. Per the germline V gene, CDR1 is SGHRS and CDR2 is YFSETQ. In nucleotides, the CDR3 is TGCGCCAGCAGCTTGGGGGCAGGGGACTCTGGAAACACCATATATTTT. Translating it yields CASSLGAGDSGNTIYF. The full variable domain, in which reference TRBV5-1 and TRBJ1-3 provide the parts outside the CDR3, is KAGVTQTPRYLIKTRGQQVTLSCSPISGHRSVSWYQQTPGQGLQFLFEYFSETQRNKGNFPGRFSGRQFSNSRSEMNVSTLELGDSALYLCASSLGAGDSGNTIYFGEGSWLTVV.

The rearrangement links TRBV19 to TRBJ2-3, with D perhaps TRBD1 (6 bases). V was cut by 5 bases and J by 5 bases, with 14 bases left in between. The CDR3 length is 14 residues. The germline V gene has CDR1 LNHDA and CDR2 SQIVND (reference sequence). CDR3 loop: CASSHRDTGDTQYF. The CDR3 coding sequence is TGTGCCAGTAGTCACCGGGACACCGGAGATACGCAGTATTTT.

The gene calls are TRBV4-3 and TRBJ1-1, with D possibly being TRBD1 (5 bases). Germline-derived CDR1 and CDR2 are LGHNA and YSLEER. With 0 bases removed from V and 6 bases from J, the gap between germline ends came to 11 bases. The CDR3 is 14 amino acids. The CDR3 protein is CASSQEWEGAEAFF. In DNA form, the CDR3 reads TGCGCCAGCAGCCAAGAATGGGAAGGGGCTGAAGCTTTCTTT.

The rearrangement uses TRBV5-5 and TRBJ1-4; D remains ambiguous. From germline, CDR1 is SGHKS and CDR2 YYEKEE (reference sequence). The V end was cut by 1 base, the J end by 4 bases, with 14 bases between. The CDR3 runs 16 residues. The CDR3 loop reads CASSLRFGGSNEKLFF. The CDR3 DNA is TGTGCCAGCAGCTTGCGGTTTGGAGGAAGTAATGAAAAACTGTTTTTT.

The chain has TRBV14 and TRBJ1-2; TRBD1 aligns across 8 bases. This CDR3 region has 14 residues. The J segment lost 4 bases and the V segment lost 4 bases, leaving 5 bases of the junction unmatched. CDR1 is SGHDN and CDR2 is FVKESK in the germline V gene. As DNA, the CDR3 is TGTGCCAGCAGCCGGATTACAGGGGGCTATGGCTACACCTTC. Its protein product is CASSRITGGYGYTF.

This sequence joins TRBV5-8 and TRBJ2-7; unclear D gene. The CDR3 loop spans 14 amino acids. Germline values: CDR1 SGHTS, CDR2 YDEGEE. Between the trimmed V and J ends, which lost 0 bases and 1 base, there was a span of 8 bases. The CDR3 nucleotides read TGTGCCAGCAGCTTGGTAGTCCGTTCCTACGAGCAGTACTTC. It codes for CASSLVVRSYEQYF.

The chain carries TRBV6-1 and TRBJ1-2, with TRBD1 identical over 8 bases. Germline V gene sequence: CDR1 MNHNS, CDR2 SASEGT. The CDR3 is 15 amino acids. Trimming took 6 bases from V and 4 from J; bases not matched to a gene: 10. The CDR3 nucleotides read TGTGCCAGCAGACTTCATCAGGGGGCGGTCTATGGCTACACCTTC. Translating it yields CASRLHQGAVYGYTF.

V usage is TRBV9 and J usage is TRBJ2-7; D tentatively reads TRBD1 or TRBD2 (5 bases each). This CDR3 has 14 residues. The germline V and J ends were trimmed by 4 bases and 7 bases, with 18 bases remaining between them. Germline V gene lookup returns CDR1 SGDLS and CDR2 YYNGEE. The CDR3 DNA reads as TGTGCCAGCAGCCCCTTAACCCCGGGGCGGGAGCAGTACTTC. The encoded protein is CASSPLTPGREQYF.

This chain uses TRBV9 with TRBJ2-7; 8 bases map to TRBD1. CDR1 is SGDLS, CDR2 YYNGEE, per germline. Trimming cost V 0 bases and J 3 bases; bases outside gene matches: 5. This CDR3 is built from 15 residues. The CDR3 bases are TGTGCCAGCAGCGTAGAGGACAGGGAATACTACGAGCAGTACTTC. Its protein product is CASSVEDREYYEQYF.

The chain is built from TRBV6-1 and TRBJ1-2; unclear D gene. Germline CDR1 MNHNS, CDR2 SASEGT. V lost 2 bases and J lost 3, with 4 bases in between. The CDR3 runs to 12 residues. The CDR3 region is CASSETYYGYTF. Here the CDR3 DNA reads TGTGCCAGCAGTGAAACTTACTATGGCTACACCTTC.

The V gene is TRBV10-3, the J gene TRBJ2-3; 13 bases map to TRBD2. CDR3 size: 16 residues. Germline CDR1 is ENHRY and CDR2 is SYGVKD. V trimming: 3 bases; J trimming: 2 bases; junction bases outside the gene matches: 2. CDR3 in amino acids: CAISEGTSGATDTQYF. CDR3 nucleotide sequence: TGTGCCATCAGTGAAGGGACTAGCGGGGCCACAGATACGCAGTATTTT.